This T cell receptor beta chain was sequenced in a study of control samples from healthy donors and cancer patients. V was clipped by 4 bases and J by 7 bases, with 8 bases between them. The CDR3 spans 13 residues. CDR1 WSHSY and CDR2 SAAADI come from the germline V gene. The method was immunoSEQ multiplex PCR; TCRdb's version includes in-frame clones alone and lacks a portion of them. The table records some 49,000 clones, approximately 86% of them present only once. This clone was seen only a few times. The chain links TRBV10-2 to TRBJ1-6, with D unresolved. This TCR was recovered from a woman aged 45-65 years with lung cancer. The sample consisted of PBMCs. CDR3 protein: CASSGQLNSPLHF. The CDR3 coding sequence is TGCGCCAGCAGTGGGCAGCTGAATTCACCCCTCCACTTT.